This TCR beta chain was sequenced in a study of blood T cell repertoires in COVID-19. At the level of the study: Collection of acute and convalescent COVID-19 samples took place in the United States, Italy and Spain. The analysed material was cDNA or gDNA that came from T cells, B-cell-depleted T cells, or PBMCs.

The authors' processing: Reference gene primer amplification gave estimated nucleated cell counts. Sequencing used immunoSEQ multiplex PCR; TCRdb keeps in-frame clones, though not all of them. V and J calls and clone size are as listed in that table; D and trimming were resolved from the DNA. The sample records some 150,000 clones, approximately 85% being singletons. The V end lost 1 base, the J end lost 3 bases, and 11 bases lay between the germline ends. Germline V CDR1 and CDR2: LGHNA, YNFKEQ. The CDR3 runs 15 residues. The sequence was collected from a man between 45 and 60 years old with acute or convalescent COVID-19. The rearrangement joins TRBV4-2 to TRBJ2-3, with D possibly TRBD2 on 5 matching bases. The material sequenced was peripheral blood. The CDR3 reads CASSQVDSDTDTQYF. CDR3 nucleotides: TGTGCCAGCAGCCAAGTTGATAGCGATACAGATACGCAGTATTTT.